This T cell receptor beta chain comes out of a study of CD8+ T cells in alopecia areata. Study observations and caveats: Lesional scalp displayed greater clonality than normal scalp, most notably in alopecia totalis/universalis. Normal skin contains resident alphabeta T cells, and these are also sequenced in scalp samples. Researchers reported that TCR sharing among patients proved less clear than in mice, possibly HLA-linked.

Extraction and reverse transcription of RNA yielded cDNA as the sequencing template. The data were produced by immunoSEQ multiplex PCR, yet TCRdb's version contains in-frame clones alone and is incomplete. Among 30,000 to 35,000 clones listed, 55% were seen once. This clone was recorded a few times. What it binds is not known. V lost 7 bases, J lost 2 bases, and 11 bases stayed unmatched. Germline assignment: CDR1 SGHTA and CDR2 FQGNSA. The CDR3 is 17 amino acids. Lesional scalp tissue (obtained by punch biopsy) and peripheral blood were collected from alopecia areata patients. This receptor was identified in a human donor with alopecia areata. The chain links TRBV7-2 to TRBJ2-7; 13 bases match TRBD2. The sequenced sample was NKG2D-high CD8+ T cells sorted from blood. CDR3 sequence: CASNPGTSGIFPYEQYF. In DNA, the CDR3 is TGTGCCAGCAACCCCGGGACTAGCGGGATTTTTCCCTACGAGCAGTACTTC.